Each of the 22 T cell receptor beta chains below was sequenced from the same sample in a study of OX40 agonist ivuxolimab in advanced cancers. The repertoire was sequenced with immunoSEQ multiplex PCR; TCRdb's copy has only in-frame clones and lacks some. The sample yields 80,000 to 130,000 clones, less than 95% seen once. The material sequenced was CD4+ or CD8+ T cells sorted from blood, taken in a trial of the OX40 agonist ivuxolimab. These receptors all stem from an adult with an advanced solid tumor such as melanoma, head and neck, liver or kidney cancer.

The chain combines TRBV21-1 with TRBJ1-5; TRBD1, the table's D call, lacks a check against the DNA. TRBV21-1 constitutes a pseudogene. This CDR3 comprises 20 residues. CDR3: CASSQTAETGSFWGNQPQHF. The CDR3 region has the DNA TGTGCCAGCAGCCAGACGGCGGAGACAGGGTCGTTTTGGGGGAATCAGCCCCAGCATTTT.

The chain links TRBV28 to TRBJ1-5; D not resolved. CDR3 length equals 15 residues. CDR1 and CDR2 (germline): MDHEN, SYDVKM. V was shortened by 2 bases and J by 3 bases, with 11 bases between the two germline ends. CDR3 sequence: CASSLRSRLNQPQHF. For the CDR3, the DNA is TGTGCCAGCAGTTTACGGAGCCGGCTCAATCAGCCCCAGCATTTT.

The rearrangement links TRBV7-2 to TRBJ2-7; 15 positions agree with TRBD2. Unmatched junction bases numbered 6, after V lost 5 bases and J lost 7 bases. Germline CDR1 and CDR2: SGHTA and FQGNSA. The CDR3 is 15 amino acids. CDR3 DNA sequence: TGTGCCAGCAGCCCCCAGGGACTAGCGGGAGGTGAGCAGTACTTC. This translates into CASSPQGLAGGEQYF.

The rearrangement uses TRBV4-1 and TRBJ2-7; D may be TRBD1 or TRBD2 (5 bases each). The CDR3 loop spans 16 amino acids. The V gene lost 1 base and the J gene lost 2 bases, with 15 bases spanning the gap. Germline V gives CDR1 MGHRA, CDR2 YSYEKL. CDR3 in DNA: TGCGCCAGCAGCCAAGCTGGCGCGGGCAGGGCCTACGAGCAGTACTTC. Residues: CASSQAGAGRAYEQYF.

The V call is TRBV7-8, the J call TRBJ1-5; 7 bases are a match to TRBD1. V lost 3 bases and J lost 4; bases outside the gene matches: 9. The CDR3 is made up of 16 amino acids. Germline V CDR1 and CDR2: SGHVS, FQNEAQ. For the CDR3, the DNA is TGTGCCAGCAGCTTTAGCGTCGGGACAGCGAATCAGCCCCAGCATTTT. Translating gives CASSFSVGTANQPQHF. Full variable domain (missing parts from reference TRBV7-8 and TRBJ1-5): GAGVSQSPRYKVAKRGQDVALRCDPISGHVSLFWYQQALGQGPEFLTYFQNEAQLDKSGLPSDRFFAERPEGSVSTLKIQRTQQEDSAVYLCASSFSVGTANQPQHFGDGTRLSIL.

The V and J genes are TRBV19 and TRBJ2-7, with a tentative D call TRBD1 (6 bases). The CDR3 runs 15 residues. Germline assignment: CDR1 LNHDA and CDR2 SQIVND (reference sequence). The V gene lost 4 bases and the J gene lost 4 bases, with 17 bases spanning the gap. CDR3 nucleotides: TGTGCCAGTAGTAGACAGGCCTTCACCCCTTACGAGCAGTACTTC. This codes for CASSRQAFTPYEQYF.

Comments on this clone: The same CDR3 can be traced to other DNA sequences in this sample. The rearrangement uses TRBV5-4 and TRBJ1-2; 8 bases are shared with TRBD1. The length of the CDR3 is 13 residues. Per the germline V gene, CDR1 is SGHNT and CDR2 is YYREEE (reference sequence). The V and J ends lost 3 bases and 8 bases, in that order; junction bases with no gene match: 6. CDR3 DNA sequence: TGTGCCAGCAGCTCCGACAGGGGCATAGGCTACACCTTC. Protein sequence: CASSSDRGIGYTF.

The J gene is TRBJ2-7, the V gene TRBV7-2; possibly TRBD1 for D (6 bases). With 5 bases removed from V and 3 bases from J, the gap between germline ends came to 14 bases. The CDR3 is made up of 14 amino acids. CDR1 and CDR2 from the germline V gene are SGHTA and FQGNSA. The CDR3 nucleotides read TGTGCCAGCAGCGTTGGACAGTTTTACTACGAGCAGTACTTC. Translated, it gives CASSVGQFYYEQYF. The whole variable domain, remainder taken from reference TRBV7-2 and TRBJ2-7, is GAGVSQSPSNKVTEKGKDVELRCDPISGHTALYWYRQSLGQGLEFLIYFQGNSAPDKSGLPSDRFSAERTGGSVSTLTIQRTQQEDSAVYLCASSVGQFYYEQYFGPGTRLTVT.

This clone was counted a single time. The chain joins TRBV4-1 to TRBJ2-3; possibly TRBD2 for D (6 bases). The germline V gene encodes CDR1 MGHRA and CDR2 YSYEKL. V was pared by 1 base and J by 5 bases, with 13 bases between. This CDR3 spans 15 amino acids. The CDR3 nucleotides read TGCGCCAGCAGCCAAGGCTTCGGGGGAAGAGATACGCAGTATTTT. Its protein is CASSQGFGGRDTQYF.

The gene calls are TRBV7-2 and TRBJ2-3; D is possibly TRBD2 (5 bases). Trimming removed 5 bases at V and 0 bases at J, with 12 bases between. Germline lookup yields CDR1 SGHTA and CDR2 FQGNSA. CDR3 length: 15 residues. The CDR3 here is CASSKARGSTDTQYF. As DNA, the CDR3 is TGTGCCAGCAGCAAGGCACGGGGAAGCACAGATACGCAGTATTTT.

The V call is TRBV4-3, the J call TRBJ1-2; D is unclear. The CDR3 has 14 amino acids. CDR1 is LGHNA, CDR2 YSLEER, per germline. V was cut by 0 bases and J by 8 bases, with 13 bases left in between. The CDR3 DNA reads as TGCGCCAGCAGCCAAGATTACGGGGTTGGCGGCTACACCTTC. Translation: CASSQDYGVGGYTF.

This chain links TRBV7-9 with TRBJ2-2; D not certain. This CDR3 contains 13 residues. V was shortened by 6 bases and J by 9 bases, with 14 bases between the two germline ends. The V gene's germline CDR1 is SEHNR and CDR2 FQNEAQ (reference sequence). In DNA form, the CDR3 reads TGTGCCAGCAGGCCTAGAAGTTCCCGGGAGCTGTTTTTT. This sequence encodes CASRPRSSRELFF.

This rearrangement joins TRBV7-8 to TRBJ2-3, with TRBD2 identical over 13 bases. V shed 5 bases and J 2 bases; nucleotides not matched to a gene: 4. Germline CDR1 reads SGHVS; CDR2 reads FQNEAQ. The CDR3 is 16 amino acids. The CDR3 here is CASSPLAGGLTDTQYF. CDR3 coding DNA: TGTGCCAGCAGCCCACTAGCGGGGGGGCTCACAGATACGCAGTATTTT.

The chain carries TRBV7-2 and TRBJ2-2; a possible D gene is TRBD1 (6 bases). The CDR3 has 13 residues. The germline CDR1 and CDR2 sequences are SGHTA and FQGNSA. V lost 3 bases and J lost 7, with 9 bases in between. For the CDR3, the DNA is TGTGCCAGCAGCTTTACAGGGCTCGGGGAGCTGTTTTTT. This encodes CASSFTGLGELFF.

The chain joins TRBV6-6 to TRBJ2-1; D call uncertain. The CDR3 has 15 residues. V lost 2 bases to trimming and J lost 7 bases, with 15 bases between them. CDR1 and CDR2 from the germline V gene are MNHNY and SVGAGI (reference sequence). The CDR3 nucleotides are TGTGCCAGCAGTTACGGCTCGGTACTTTTAAATGAGCAGTTCTTC. It specifies CASSYGSVLLNEQFF.

This clone has only a few counts. The chain joins TRBV7-6 to TRBJ2-2; no clear D gene. Germline V gives CDR1 SGHVS, CDR2 FNYEAQ. The CDR3 is 13 residues long. Trimming removed 1 base from V and 7 bases from J, with 7 bases in between. The CDR3 loop reads CASSLGSFGELFF. The CDR3 bases are TGTGCCAGCAGCTTAGGGTCGTTCGGGGAGCTGTTTTTT.

The J gene is TRBJ2-1, the V gene TRBV5-1, with D possibly being TRBD2 (6 bases). In germline, CDR1 is SGHRS, CDR2 YFSETQ. This CDR3 comprises 16 residues. V shed 3 bases and J shed 2 bases, with 15 bases lying between them. The CDR3 loop is CASSSGGSGPYNEQFF. CDR3 sequence (DNA): TGCGCCAGCAGCTCTGGAGGTAGCGGTCCCTACAATGAGCAGTTCTTC.

This clone has only one observation. The genes are TRBV2 and TRBJ2-7; weak D call: TRBD1 (6 bases). Trimming took off 5 bases at V and 3 bases at J, with 14 bases between the two ends. This CDR3 spans 14 amino acids. CDR1 and CDR2 from the germline V gene are SNHLY and FYNNEI. The CDR3 DNA follows: TGTGCCAGCAGTTCCGGGACAAAGTACTACGAGCAGTACTTC. It codes for CASSSGTKYYEQYF.

This clone was observed once. The chain links TRBV28 to TRBJ2-2, with D possibly matching TRBD1 (5 bases). The CDR3 contains 15 residues. Germline V gene sequence: CDR1 MDHEN, CDR2 SYDVKM. The V gene lost 4 bases and the J gene lost 6 bases, with 15 bases spanning the gap. Here the CDR3 DNA reads TGTGCCAGCAGTTCTCAGGGCGGAACTGCCGGGGAGCTGTTTTTT. It is translated as CASSSQGGTAGELFF.

The chain recombines TRBV6-6 with TRBJ1-5, with 8 bases lining up with TRBD1. V was pared by 6 bases and J by 7 bases, with 8 bases of the junction left unmatched. The CDR3 sequence is 14 residues long. Germline V gene data show CDR1 as MNHNY and CDR2 as SVGAGI (reference sequence). CDR3 coding DNA: TGTGCCAGCAGAACGGGACAGGCTTTACAGCCCCAGCATTTT. This translates into CASRTGQALQPQHF.

This clone was recorded a few times. The chain is built from TRBV7-2 and TRBJ2-7; D gene ambiguous. Trimming stripped 4 bases from V and 5 bases from J, with 6 bases between. Per the germline V gene, CDR1 is SGHTA and CDR2 is FQGNSA. The CDR3 spans 11 residues. For the CDR3, the DNA is TGTGCCAGCAGCTCCCAAAACGAGCAGTACTTC. Its translation: CASSSQNEQYF.

V and J are TRBV6-4 and TRBJ2-3; 8 bases align to TRBD2. The CDR3 is 14 residues long. The trim removed 5 bases at V and 6 bases at J, leaving 7 bases unmatched. In germline, CDR1 is MRHNA, CDR2 SNTAGT. DNA for the CDR3: TGTGCCAGCAGTTCGGGGGGGAATCGGGATACGCAGTATTTT. Its translation is CASSSGGNRDTQYF.